A single sample gave rise to the 26 T cell receptor beta chains below, sequenced in a study of blood T cell repertoires in COVID-19. Some clones are missing from TCRdb's copy, which holds only in-frame ones; the method was immunoSEQ multiplex PCR. The sample has 250,000 to 300,000 clones, 80% to 85% seen once. Sequences were obtained from PBMCs or T cells enriched from blood (not recorded which). These receptors were collected from a man aged 35 to 55 who had been exposed to COVID-19.

The V and J genes are TRBV24-1 and TRBJ1-2; D is perhaps TRBD1 (5 bases). Germline loops: CDR1 KGHDR, CDR2 SFDVKD. Trimming left V 3 bases short and J 2 bases short, with 15 bases between. CDR3 size: 16 residues. The CDR3 DNA sequence: TGTGCCACCAGTGATGGAGTGGGGCGGTCAAACTATGGCTACACCTTC. It yields the protein CATSDGVGRSNYGYTF.

The chain links TRBV19 to TRBJ1-3, with no clear D. The CDR3 has 14 amino acids. V lost 4 bases to trimming and J lost 12 bases, with 19 bases between them. Germline V gene lookup returns CDR1 LNHDA and CDR2 SQIVND (reference sequence). CDR3 sequence: CASSTLTAVLDIYF. CDR3 nucleotide sequence: TGTGCCAGTAGTACCTTAACAGCGGTGCTCGACATATATTTT. Complete variable domain (other parts from reference TRBV19 and TRBJ1-3): DGGITQSPKYLFRKEGQNVTLSCEQNLNHDAMYWYRQDPGQGLRLIYYSQIVNDFQKGDIAEGYSVSREKKESFPLTVTSAQKNPTAFYLCASSTLTAVLDIYFGEGSWLTVV.

The CDR3: CASSLVSTGTDGYTF. The DNA for the CDR3 is TGTGCCAGCAGCTTAGTTTCGACAGGGACTGATGGCTACACCTTC. The chain uses TRBV7-2 and TRBJ1-2; 7 nucleotides match TRBD1. V shed 1 base and J 6 bases; nucleotides not matched to a gene: 8. CDR1 and CDR2 from the germline V gene are SGHTA and FQGNSA. This CDR3 has 15 amino acids.

For the CDR3, the DNA is TGTGTCCTTGGGCGGGAGGTAGGGTACGAGCAGTACTTC. It yields the protein CVLGREVGYEQYF. The V and J genes are TRBV7-9 and TRBJ2-7, with 8 bases that match TRBD2. Per germline, CDR1 SEHNR and CDR2 FQNEAQ (reference sequence). This CDR3 is built from 13 residues. The variable domain in full, completed from reference TRBV7-9 and TRBJ2-7, reads DTGVSQNPRHKITKRGQNVTFRCDPISEHNRLYWYRQTLGQGPEFLTYFQNEAQLEKSRLLSDRFSAERPKGSFSTLEIQRTEQGDSAMYLCVLGREVGYEQYFGPGTRLTVT.

The chain employs TRBV27 and TRBJ1-1, with D maybe TRBD1 (5 bases). V lost 5 bases to trimming and J lost 0 bases, with 16 bases between them. The CDR3 has 16 amino acids. The germline gives CDR1 MNHEY, CDR2 SMNVEV (reference sequence). For the CDR3, the DNA is TGTGCCAGCAGTAATCCTGCGGGGGGGATGAACACTGAAGCTTTCTTT. Protein: CASSNPAGGMNTEAFF.

This clone was observed a handful of times. The chain is built from TRBV24-1 and TRBJ2-5; 14 nucleotides align to TRBD2. V trimming: 4 bases; J trimming: 4 bases; junction bases outside the gene matches: 7. The CDR3 totals 17 residues. Germline CDR1 KGHDR, CDR2 SFDVKD. CDR3: CATSDPTGTSGRETQYF. The CDR3 coding sequence is TGTGCCACCAGTGACCCCACCGGGACTAGCGGGAGAGAGACCCAGTACTTC.

This clone was seen only a few times. DNA of the CDR3: TGTGCCGGCTGGGGGGGGGCTCGGGAGCAGTACTTC. It is translated as CAGWGGAREQYF. The rearrangement links TRBV30 to TRBJ2-7, with a possible D match to TRBD2 (7 bases). The germline CDR1 and CDR2 sequences are GTSNPN and SVGIG (reference sequence). With 8 bases removed from V and 7 bases from J, the gap between germline ends came to 18 bases. This CDR3 spans 12 amino acids.

The chain couples TRBV6-5 to TRBJ2-3, with D possibly TRBD1 on 6 matching bases. The CDR3 spans 14 residues. Trimming pared 0 bases from V and 2 bases from J, leaving 6 bases between. The V gene's germline CDR1 is MNHEY and CDR2 SVGAGI. The CDR3 sequence is CASSYSGHTDTQYF. As DNA, the CDR3 is TGTGCCAGCAGTTACTCGGGACACACAGATACGCAGTATTTT.

This clone was seen a few times. The chain links TRBV27 to TRBJ2-7, with TRBD2 as a possible D gene (6 bases). This CDR3 spans 15 amino acids. Germline lookup yields CDR1 MNHEY and CDR2 SMNVEV (reference sequence). Trimming removed 5 bases from V and 5 bases from J, with 19 bases in between. The CDR3 nucleotides read TGTGCCAGCAGTCCACGGACGGGGGTGGGGAACGAGCAGTACTTC. It is translated as CASSPRTGVGNEQYF.

As for this clone: The sample contains more than one DNA sequence encoding this CDR3. V usage is TRBV9 and J usage is TRBJ2-2, with 13 bases identical to TRBD2. CDR3 length: 14 amino acids. Germline CDR1 SGDLS, CDR2 YYNGEE. The trim removed 5 bases at V and 5 bases at J, leaving 0 bases unmatched. This CDR3 reads CASRLAGGTGELFF. DNA of the CDR3: TGTGCCAGCAGACTAGCGGGAGGGACCGGGGAGCTGTTTTTT.

This chain uses TRBV10-1 with TRBJ2-2, with 10 bases fitting TRBD2. This CDR3 is 15 amino acids long. CDR1 and CDR2 from the germline V gene are WNHNN and SYGVQD (reference sequence). V gave up 3 bases and J gave up 7 bases; unmatched junction bases: 5. The CDR3 is CASSEGLAGVGELFF. In DNA, the CDR3 is TGCGCCAGCAGTGAAGGTCTAGCGGGAGTCGGGGAGCTGTTTTTT.

The V call is TRBV5-1, the J call TRBJ2-1, with TRBD2 matching 9 bases. Germline loops: CDR1 SGHRS, CDR2 YFSETQ. Germline trimming cut 8 bases from V and 1 base from J; bases unmatched to any gene: 4. CDR3 length: 14 amino acids. DNA for the CDR3: TGCGCCAGTAAGAGCGGGGGGTCCTACAATGAGCAGTTCTTC. Amino acid sequence: CASKSGGSYNEQFF.

This chain joins TRBV30 and TRBJ1-6; TRBD1 might be the D (5 bases). Germline V CDR1 and CDR2: GTSNPN, SVGIG (reference sequence). V gave up 0 bases and J gave up 10 bases, with 13 bases separating them. The CDR3 is 14 residues long. CDR3 loop: CAWSVSGVGSPLHF. Here the CDR3 DNA reads TGTGCCTGGAGTGTATCGGGGGTCGGGTCACCCCTCCACTTT.

As DNA, the CDR3 is TGTGCCAGCAGCCGGCGGAGTCATGGCTACACCTTC. Translating gives CASSRRSHGYTF. This chain uses TRBV3-1 (or the pseudogene TRBV3-2) with TRBJ1-2; no reliable D call. This CDR3 comprises 12 residues. Per germline, CDR1 LGHDT and CDR2 YNNKEL (reference sequence). V was trimmed by 4 bases and J by 6 bases, leaving 9 bases between them.

The chain combines TRBV12-5 with TRBJ1-1; a weak D match, TRBD1 (5 bases). Trimming took 0 bases from V and 5 from J, leaving 10 bases between them. Germline values: CDR1 LGHNT, CDR2 FRNRAP. CDR3 size: 14 residues. The CDR3 DNA is TGTGCTAGTGGTTTGGTATTGCAGGGTACTGAAGCTTTCTTT. This encodes CASGLVLQGTEAFF. Filled out from reference TRBV12-5 and TRBJ1-1, the complete variable domain reads DARVTQTPRHKVTEMGQEVTMRCQPILGHNTVFWYRQTMMQGLELLAYFRNRAPLDDSGMPKDRFSAEMPDATLATLKIQPSEPRDSAVYFCASGLVLQGTEAFFGQGTRLTVV.

This rearrangement joins TRBV7-8 to TRBJ2-1; D gene uncertain. The germline CDR1 and CDR2 sequences are SGHVS and FQNEAQ. V dropped 5 bases and J dropped 9 bases, with 23 bases sitting between them. This CDR3 has 16 residues. The CDR3 reads CASSPYSVRLVPEQFF. The CDR3 nucleotides are TGTGCCAGCAGCCCATATAGTGTCCGTCTAGTTCCTGAGCAGTTCTTC.

This chain uses TRBV7-9 with TRBJ1-2; D is possibly TRBD1 (5 bases). The CDR3 loop spans 12 amino acids. The V and J ends lost 7 bases and 4 bases respectively, with 10 bases between them. The germline CDR1 and CDR2 sequences are SEHNR and FQNEAQ (reference sequence). The CDR3 is CASTPGLYGYTF. DNA for the CDR3: TGTGCCAGCACCCCAGGGCTCTATGGCTACACCTTC. Using reference TRBV7-9 and TRBJ1-2 for the parts outside the CDR3, the full variable domain is DTGVSQNPRHKITKRGQNVTFRCDPISEHNRLYWYRQTLGQGPEFLTYFQNEAQLEKSRLLSDRFSAERPKGSFSTLEIQRTEQGDSAMYLCASTPGLYGYTFGSGTRLTVV.

The chain couples TRBV6-5 to TRBJ2-1; the D is unclear. This CDR3 comprises 15 residues. Germline-derived CDR1 and CDR2 are MNHEY and SVGAGI. With 5 bases removed from V and 0 bases from J, the gap between germline ends came to 11 bases. In nucleotides, the CDR3 is TGTGCCAGCAGTCTGACATGGTCCTCCTACAATGAGCAGTTCTTC. Translation gives CASSLTWSSYNEQFF.

The CDR3 protein is CASSFGLAGNEQFF. The DNA of the CDR3 is TGTGCCAGCAGTTTTGGGCTAGCGGGCAATGAGCAGTTCTTC. V and J are TRBV27 and TRBJ2-1; TRBD2 agrees at 8 bases. From germline, CDR1 is MNHEY and CDR2 SMNVEV (reference sequence). V lost 3 bases to trimming and J lost 6 bases; unmatched junction nucleotides: 4. CDR3 length: 14 residues.

The chain links TRBV10-3 to TRBJ2-5; TRBD2 might be the D (7 bases). The CDR3 has 13 residues. V was cut by 2 bases and J by 5 bases, with 9 bases left in between. Germline V lookup: CDR1 ENHRY, CDR2 SYGVKD. The CDR3 DNA is TGTGCCATCAGTGAGGGGGGGGCCGAGACCCAGTACTTC. Residues: CAISEGGAETQYF.

The V call is TRBV6-1, the J call TRBJ1-1; 7 bases agree with TRBD1. CDR3 length equals 16 residues. Trimming at V came to 1 base and at J to 1 base, leaving 6 bases not matched to a gene. Per the germline V gene, CDR1 is MNHNS and CDR2 is SASEGT. The CDR3 sequence: CASSEDDRAPNTEAFF. The CDR3 bases are TGTGCCAGCAGTGAAGACGACAGGGCCCCGAACACTGAAGCTTTCTTT.

The CDR3 sequence: CAWMGIDSRVGSYNEQFF. The CDR3 coding sequence is TGTGCCTGGATGGGGATCGACTCCAGGGTAGGGTCCTACAATGAGCAGTTCTTC. The genes are TRBV30 and TRBJ2-1; a weak D match, TRBD1 (5 bases). Germline assignment: CDR1 GTSNPN and CDR2 SVGIG (reference sequence). There are 18 residues in the CDR3. Trimming removed 4 bases from V and 1 base from J, with 23 bases in between.

This clone was observed a handful of times. This rearrangement joins TRBV7-9 to TRBJ2-3; D is possibly TRBD2 (6 bases). The CDR3 extends over 14 amino acids. Germline V gene data show CDR1 as SEHNR and CDR2 as FQNEAQ (reference sequence). The ends were cut back, 5 bases at V and 3 bases at J, with 12 bases in the middle. In DNA form, the CDR3 reads TGTGCCAGCAGCCGGGACTGGATTACAGATACGCAGTATTTT. It translates to CASSRDWITDTQYF.

The chain is built from TRBV12-5 and TRBJ2-2; 7 bases are a match to TRBD2. The CDR3 runs to 15 residues. The germline V gene encodes CDR1 LGHNT and CDR2 FRNRAP. V was clipped by 4 bases and J by 2 bases; unmatched bases: 4. The CDR3 nucleotides are TGTGCTAGTGGTTCACCGGGACTAAACACCGGGGAGCTGTTTTTT. As protein: CASGSPGLNTGELFF.

The chain joins TRBV11-2 to TRBJ2-7; TRBD1 matches at 8 bases. CDR1 and CDR2 (germline): SGHAT, FQNNGV. Unmatched junction bases numbered 3, after V lost 3 bases and J lost 2 bases. The CDR3 loop spans 14 amino acids. CDR3 DNA sequence: TGTGCCAGCAGCTTCGGGACAGGACCCTACGAGCAGTACTTC. This codes for CASSFGTGPYEQYF.

V usage is TRBV7-3 and J usage is TRBJ2-3; the D gene is possibly TRBD1 (6 bases). V was shortened by 4 bases and J by 4 bases, with 15 bases between the two germline ends. This CDR3 region has 15 residues. The V gene's germline CDR1 is SGHTA and CDR2 FQGTGA. The CDR3 loop is CASSSQGRSSDTQYF. The CDR3 nucleotides are TGTGCCAGCAGCTCACAGGGACGCTCGTCAGATACGCAGTATTTT.